The rows below give T cell receptor beta chains drawn from one sample of a study of blood T cell repertoires in COVID-19. Assay used: immunoSEQ multiplex PCR; TCRdb lists only in-frame clones, some missing. The sample comprises about 290,000 clones, around 86% of which are singletons, and 1.5% to 2% rests with the top ten. Specimen: PBMCs or T cells enriched from blood (not recorded which). Every receptor here comes from a woman between 40 and 50 years old who had recovered from COVID-19. The CDR3 runs from the conserved cysteine through the conserved F or W. D genes are given only for firm matches. Expanded clones get a size class; other rows say once, few or many, or leave the size out.

CDR3 DNA: TGTGCCAGCCGATACTCGCCCGGGAGAGACACCGGGGAGCTGTTTTTT
CDR3 protein: CASRYSPGRDTGELFF
J gene: TRBJ2-2
CDR3 length: 16
D gene: -
clone size: once
V gene: TRBV7-2

CDR3 DNA: TGCGCCAGCAGCCAAGATCCCGGGACAGCTAACACCGGGGAGCTGTTTTTT
CDR3 protein: CASSQDPGTANTGELFF
J gene: TRBJ2-2
CDR3 length: 17
D gene: TRBD1
clone size: -
V gene: TRBV4-1

CDR3 DNA: TGTGCCACTAAAGGGGTCCCTAATGAAAAACTGTTTTTT
CDR3 protein: CATKGVPNEKLFF
J gene: TRBJ1-4
CDR3 length: 13
D gene: -
clone size: -
V gene: TRBV2

CDR3 DNA: TGTGCCAGCAGCCTCCGGACAGGGAGGAATGGAGTGAATTCACCCCTCCACTTT
CDR3 protein: CASSLRTGRNGVNSPLHF
J gene: TRBJ1-6
CDR3 length: 18
D gene: TRBD1
clone size: -
V gene: TRBV27

CDR3 DNA: TGCGCCAGCAGGGTCTCAGATACGATCACCGGGGAGCTGTTTTTT
CDR3 protein: CASRVSDTITGELFF
J gene: TRBJ2-2
CDR3 length: 15
D gene: -
clone size: once
V gene: TRBV5-1

CDR3 DNA: TGTGCCAGCAGCCCCCTTACAAAGTCCGGGGAGCTGTTTTTT
CDR3 protein: CASSPLTKSGELFF
J gene: TRBJ2-2
CDR3 length: 14
D gene: -
clone size: -
V gene: TRBV2

CDR3 DNA: TGCGCCAGCAGCCCGAGGGTACTAGCGGGAGGGCCAGGAGAGACCCAGTACTTC
CDR3 protein: CASSPRVLAGGPGETQYF
J gene: TRBJ2-5
CDR3 length: 18
D gene: TRBD2
clone size: -
V gene: TRBV5-1

CDR3 DNA: TGTGCCACCAGCAGAGATTTGAGAGACTCTGGAAACACCATATATTTT
CDR3 protein: CATSRDLRDSGNTIYF
J gene: TRBJ1-3
CDR3 length: 16
D gene: -
clone size: -
V gene: TRBV15

CDR3 DNA: TGTGCCACCAGCGGGGGACTTTACACCGGGGAGCTGTTTTTT
CDR3 protein: CATSGGLYTGELFF
J gene: TRBJ2-2
CDR3 length: 14
D gene: -
clone size: -
V gene: TRBV15

CDR3 DNA: TGTGCCAGCAGACGTACAGGGTTCTATGGCTACACCTTC
CDR3 protein: CASRRTGFYGYTF
J gene: TRBJ1-2
CDR3 length: 13
D gene: -
clone size: -
V gene: TRBV12-3/TRBV12-4

CDR3 DNA: TGCAGTGCTAGTCATCCGGAGGGTTCACCCCTCCACTTT
CDR3 protein: CSASHPEGSPLHF
J gene: TRBJ1-6
CDR3 length: 13
D gene: -
clone size: -
V gene: TRBV20-1

CDR3 DNA: TGTGCCACCCTCCCCTCCTTGACTGGGAGATATGGCTACACCTTC
CDR3 protein: CATLPSLTGRYGYTF
J gene: TRBJ1-2
CDR3 length: 15
D gene: -
clone size: -
V gene: TRBV10-3

CDR3 DNA: TGTGCCAGTAGTACTAGGAGGGAGCGCACAGATACGCAGTATTTT
CDR3 protein: CASSTRRERTDTQYF
J gene: TRBJ2-3
CDR3 length: 15
D gene: -
clone size: -
V gene: TRBV19

CDR3 DNA: TGTGCCAGCAGCCCCCGTGGACAGGAGAGCACAGATACGCAGTATTTT
CDR3 protein: CASSPRGQESTDTQYF
J gene: TRBJ2-3
CDR3 length: 16
D gene: TRBD1
clone size: -
V gene: TRBV11-3

CDR3 DNA: TGCGCCAGCGGACTTCTACCGGACAACACTGAAGCTTTCTTT
CDR3 protein: CASGLLPDNTEAFF
J gene: TRBJ1-1
CDR3 length: 14
D gene: -
clone size: -
V gene: TRBV5-1

CDR3 DNA: TGCGCCAGCAGCGTTGGGGACAACGATGGCTACACCTTC
CDR3 protein: CASSVGDNDGYTF
J gene: TRBJ1-2
CDR3 length: 13
D gene: -
clone size: -
V gene: TRBV10-1

CDR3 DNA: TGTGCCAGCAGCCCCGGACAGGCCCTTAGCACAGATACGCAGTATTTT
CDR3 protein: CASSPGQALSTDTQYF
J gene: TRBJ2-3
CDR3 length: 16
D gene: TRBD1
clone size: -
V gene: TRBV7-9

CDR3 DNA: TGTGCCAGTAGTACCCCCGGGGAGACCCAGTACTTC
CDR3 protein: CASSTPGETQYF
J gene: TRBJ2-5
CDR3 length: 12
D gene: -
clone size: -
V gene: TRBV19

CDR3 DNA: TGTGCCAGCTCACGCGGACCGGGACAGGGGGGAGATACGCAGTATTTT
CDR3 protein: CASSRGPGQGGDTQYF
J gene: TRBJ2-3
CDR3 length: 16
D gene: TRBD1
clone size: -
V gene: TRBV18

CDR3 DNA: TGTGCCAGTAGTATTGCAAAACAGGGAGTCGGGGACTACGAGCAGTACTTC
CDR3 protein: CASSIAKQGVGDYEQYF
J gene: TRBJ2-7
CDR3 length: 17
D gene: -
clone size: -
V gene: TRBV19

CDR3 DNA: TGTGCCAGCAGTGAAGGCGGCCGGCTCCACTTT
CDR3 protein: CASSEGGRLHF
J gene: TRBJ1-6
CDR3 length: 11
D gene: -
clone size: -
V gene: TRBV2

CDR3 DNA: TGTGCCAGCATCCGGTACAGGGCCACAGATACGCAGTATTTT
CDR3 protein: CASIRYRATDTQYF
J gene: TRBJ2-3
CDR3 length: 14
D gene: -
clone size: -
V gene: TRBV2

CDR3 DNA: TGTGCCGGCTCTAGCGGCCCCTACAATGAGCAGTTCTTC
CDR3 protein: CAGSSGPYNEQFF
J gene: TRBJ2-1
CDR3 length: 13
D gene: TRBD2
clone size: few
V gene: TRBV30

CDR3 DNA: TGTGCCAGCAGCGCAAGGGCGGGGGAGACATACGAGCAGTACTTC
CDR3 protein: CASSARAGETYEQYF
J gene: TRBJ2-7
CDR3 length: 15
D gene: -
clone size: -
V gene: TRBV21-1

CDR3 DNA: TGTGCCTGGAGGGGGGGAGGCTCGGCAACTAATGAAAAACTGTTTTTT
CDR3 protein: CAWRGGGSATNEKLFF
J gene: TRBJ1-4
CDR3 length: 16
D gene: -
clone size: once
V gene: TRBV30

CDR3 DNA: TGTGCCAGCAGATCCGGTATAGCGGGAAACACAGATACGCAGTATTTT
CDR3 protein: CASRSGIAGNTDTQYF
J gene: TRBJ2-3
CDR3 length: 16
D gene: TRBD2
clone size: -
V gene: TRBV5-4

CDR3 DNA: TGCAGCGTTGACAGGGGTTACAACGAGCAGTACTTC
CDR3 protein: CSVDRGYNEQYF
J gene: TRBJ2-7
CDR3 length: 12
D gene: -
clone size: -
V gene: TRBV29-1

CDR3 DNA: TGTGCCAGCAGCTTTCAGGGGGCGCGTTCTCAGCCCCAGCATTTT
CDR3 protein: CASSFQGARSQPQHF
J gene: TRBJ1-5
CDR3 length: 15
D gene: TRBD1
clone size: -
V gene: TRBV7-8

CDR3 DNA: TGTGCCAGCAGCAGGGACAGCATCCAAGAGACCCAGTACTTC
CDR3 protein: CASSRDSIQETQYF
J gene: TRBJ2-5
CDR3 length: 14
D gene: TRBD1
clone size: -
V gene: TRBV6-5

CDR3 DNA: TGTGCCAGCAGCGTAGAGGGGACAGTTTTGGCCGGGGAGCTGTTTTTT
CDR3 protein: CASSVEGTVLAGELFF
J gene: TRBJ2-2
CDR3 length: 16
D gene: TRBD1
clone size: -
V gene: TRBV9

CDR3 DNA: TGTGCCAGCAGCCCTACAGGGGCTTCTGGAAACACCATATATTTT
CDR3 protein: CASSPTGASGNTIYF
J gene: TRBJ1-3
CDR3 length: 15
D gene: TRBD1
clone size: -
V gene: TRBV9

CDR3 DNA: TGTGCCAGCAGCTACACCGGACAGAGTGAAGCTTTCTTT
CDR3 protein: CASSYTGQSEAFF
J gene: TRBJ1-1
CDR3 length: 13
D gene: -
clone size: -
V gene: TRBV7-2

CDR3 DNA: TGTGCCAGCAGCCCGGGACTAGCGGCCTACGAGCAGTACTTC
CDR3 protein: CASSPGLAAYEQYF
J gene: TRBJ2-7
CDR3 length: 14
D gene: TRBD2
clone size: -
V gene: TRBV3-1/TRBV3-2

CDR3 DNA: TGTGCCAGCAGTTCCCCCGGGGGTGTAGATACGCAGTATTTT
CDR3 protein: CASSSPGGVDTQYF
J gene: TRBJ2-3
CDR3 length: 14
D gene: -
clone size: -
V gene: TRBV6-5

CDR3 DNA: TGTGCCAGCAGCCCAACGAGGGTTTACGGCACTGAAGCTTTCTTT
CDR3 protein: CASSPTRVYGTEAFF
J gene: TRBJ1-1
CDR3 length: 15
D gene: -
clone size: -
V gene: TRBV9

CDR3 DNA: TGCAGCGTTCGGGGGGTAGCAACTAATGAAAAACTGTTTTTT
CDR3 protein: CSVRGVATNEKLFF
J gene: TRBJ1-4
CDR3 length: 14
D gene: -
clone size: -
V gene: TRBV29-1

CDR3 DNA: TGCGCCAGCAGCTTGGACAGCATGGGCGAGCAGTACTTC
CDR3 protein: CASSLDSMGEQYF
J gene: TRBJ2-7
CDR3 length: 13
D gene: -
clone size: -
V gene: TRBV5-1

CDR3 DNA: TGTGCCAGCAGCCCCGATCGCGTCGAGCAGTACTTC
CDR3 protein: CASSPDRVEQYF
J gene: TRBJ2-7
CDR3 length: 12
D gene: -
clone size: -
V gene: TRBV11-2

CDR3 DNA: TGTGCCAGCAGTCCACGACTAACGAGTACCTTC
CDR3 protein: CASSPRLTSTF
J gene: TRBJ1-2
CDR3 length: 11
D gene: -
clone size: -
V gene: TRBV25-1

CDR3 DNA: TGTGCCATCAGTGAGACAGCAGATAGCAATCAGCCCCAGCATTTT
CDR3 protein: CAISETADSNQPQHF
J gene: TRBJ1-5
CDR3 length: 15
D gene: -
clone size: few
V gene: TRBV10-3

CDR3 DNA: TGCAGCGTAGAGCTCGGGGCCCAGTACTTC
CDR3 protein: CSVELGAQYF
J gene: TRBJ2-5
CDR3 length: 10
D gene: -
clone size: -
V gene: TRBV29-1

CDR3 DNA: TGTGCCAGTAGCAGAGGGCTAGCCAGGGGTAGCTACGAGCAGTACTTC
CDR3 protein: CASSRGLARGSYEQYF
J gene: TRBJ2-7
CDR3 length: 16
D gene: -
clone size: -
V gene: TRBV19

CDR3 DNA: TGTGCCATCAGTCCAGAATGGAATGAAAAACTGTTTTTT
CDR3 protein: CAISPEWNEKLFF
J gene: TRBJ1-4
CDR3 length: 13
D gene: -
clone size: -
V gene: TRBV10-3

CDR3 DNA: TGTGCCAGCAGTTACAAGGGGGCCTGGGTGTTGGCACCCCTCCACTTT
CDR3 protein: CASSYKGAWVLAPLHF
J gene: TRBJ1-6
CDR3 length: 16
D gene: TRBD1
clone size: -
V gene: TRBV6-5

CDR3 DNA: TGTGCCAGTAGTTCCGACAGCCTTAACTATGGCTACACCTTC
CDR3 protein: CASSSDSLNYGYTF
J gene: TRBJ1-2
CDR3 length: 14
D gene: -
clone size: -
V gene: TRBV19

CDR3 DNA: TGTGCCAGCAGCCAGGGTCATGGGAGTGAAGCTTTCTTT
CDR3 protein: CASSQGHGSEAFF
J gene: TRBJ1-1
CDR3 length: 13
D gene: -
clone size: -
V gene: TRBV3-1/TRBV3-2

CDR3 DNA: TGTGCCAGCAGTTACTCGTTTGGGGCCAGTTATGGCTACACCTTC
CDR3 protein: CASSYSFGASYGYTF
J gene: TRBJ1-2
CDR3 length: 15
D gene: -
clone size: -
V gene: TRBV6-5

CDR3 DNA: TGTGCCAGTAGTTCGGATCTGGGGGCCGGCGAGCAGTACTTC
CDR3 protein: CASSSDLGAGEQYF
J gene: TRBJ2-7
CDR3 length: 14
D gene: -
clone size: -
V gene: TRBV19

CDR3 DNA: TGTGCCAGCAGCCAAGGGGCTTGGAAGACCCAGTACTTC
CDR3 protein: CASSQGAWKTQYF
J gene: TRBJ2-5
CDR3 length: 13
D gene: -
clone size: once
V gene: TRBV14

CDR3 DNA: TGCAGCGTTGGTCGGGACACCCAAGAGACCCAGTACTTC
CDR3 protein: CSVGRDTQETQYF
J gene: TRBJ2-5
CDR3 length: 13
D gene: -
clone size: -
V gene: TRBV29-1

CDR3 DNA: TGTGCCAGCAGTCCCGACAGGCATCCCAATCAGCCCCAGCATTTT
CDR3 protein: CASSPDRHPNQPQHF
J gene: TRBJ1-5
CDR3 length: 15
D gene: -
clone size: -
V gene: TRBV27

CDR3 DNA: TGTGCCAGTACCCCCCTTGGGCAGAGCACAGATACGCAGTATTTT
CDR3 protein: CASTPLGQSTDTQYF
J gene: TRBJ2-3
CDR3 length: 15
D gene: -
clone size: -
V gene: TRBV19

CDR3 DNA: TGCAGCGTTGAAAAGGGGGCCTCGGGCAATGAGCAGTTCTTC
CDR3 protein: CSVEKGASGNEQFF
J gene: TRBJ2-1
CDR3 length: 14
D gene: TRBD1
clone size: few
V gene: TRBV29-1

CDR3 DNA: TGTGCCAGCAGCTATGTCCTAGAGGTAAGGAATGAGCAGTTCTTC
CDR3 protein: CASSYVLEVRNEQFF
J gene: TRBJ2-1
CDR3 length: 15
D gene: -
clone size: -
V gene: TRBV5-5

CDR3 DNA: TGTGCCAGCAGAACAGGGGGACTAGCGGCTAGGAATGAGCAGTTCTTC
CDR3 protein: CASRTGGLAARNEQFF
J gene: TRBJ2-1
CDR3 length: 16
D gene: TRBD2
clone size: -
V gene: TRBV7-9

CDR3 DNA: TGTGCCAGCAGCCCAGGTGGCACTGAAGCTTTCTTT
CDR3 protein: CASSPGGTEAFF
J gene: TRBJ1-1
CDR3 length: 12
D gene: -
clone size: -
V gene: TRBV5-5

CDR3 DNA: TGCGCCAGCAGCTTTTCGTCCGGGTCCTACGAGCAGTACTTC
CDR3 protein: CASSFSSGSYEQYF
J gene: TRBJ2-7
CDR3 length: 14
D gene: -
clone size: -
V gene: TRBV5-1

CDR3 DNA: TGCGCCAGCAGCCTCCAAGACAGGGGGGATTCACCCCTCCACTTT
CDR3 protein: CASSLQDRGDSPLHF
J gene: TRBJ1-6
CDR3 length: 15
D gene: TRBD1
clone size: -
V gene: TRBV5-1